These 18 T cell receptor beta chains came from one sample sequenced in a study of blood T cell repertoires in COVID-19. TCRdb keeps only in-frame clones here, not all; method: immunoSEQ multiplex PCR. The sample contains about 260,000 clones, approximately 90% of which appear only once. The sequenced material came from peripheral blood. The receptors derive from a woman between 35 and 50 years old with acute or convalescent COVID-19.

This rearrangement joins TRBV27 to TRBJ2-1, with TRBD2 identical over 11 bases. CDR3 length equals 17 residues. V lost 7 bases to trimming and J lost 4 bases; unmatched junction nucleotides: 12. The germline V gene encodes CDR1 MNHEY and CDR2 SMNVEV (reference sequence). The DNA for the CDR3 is TGTGCCAGCATTCGCTATTCGGGGACTAGCGGTTACAATGAGCAGTTCTTC. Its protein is CASIRYSGTSGYNEQFF.

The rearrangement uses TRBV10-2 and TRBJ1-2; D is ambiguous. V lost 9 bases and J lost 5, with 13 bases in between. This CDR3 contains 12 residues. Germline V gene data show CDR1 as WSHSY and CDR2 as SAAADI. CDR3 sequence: CASSPWEYGYTF. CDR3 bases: TGCGCCAGTTCCCCCTGGGAGTATGGCTACACCTTC.

The CDR3 nucleotides are TGTGCCAGTAGTATAGCCCTCCCGTCGGCTAATGAAAAACTGTTTTTT. Translating it yields CASSIALPSANEKLFF. This chain links TRBV19 with TRBJ1-4; D not resolved. V shed 1 base and J shed 3 bases, with 12 bases lying between them. The CDR3 runs to 16 residues. The germline V gene encodes CDR1 LNHDA and CDR2 SQIVND (reference sequence).

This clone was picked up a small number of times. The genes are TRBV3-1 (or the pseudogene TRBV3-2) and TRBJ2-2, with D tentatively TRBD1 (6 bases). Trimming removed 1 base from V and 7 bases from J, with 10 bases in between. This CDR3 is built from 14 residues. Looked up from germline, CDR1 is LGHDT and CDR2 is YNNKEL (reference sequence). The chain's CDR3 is CASSQGTESGELFF. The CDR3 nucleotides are TGTGCCAGCAGCCAAGGGACAGAGAGCGGGGAGCTGTTTTTT.

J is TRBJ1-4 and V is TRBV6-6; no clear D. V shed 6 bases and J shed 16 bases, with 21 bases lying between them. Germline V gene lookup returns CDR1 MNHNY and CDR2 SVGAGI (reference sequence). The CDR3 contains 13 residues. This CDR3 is CASSTQWGRAGFF. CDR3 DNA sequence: TGTGCCAGCAGCACCCAGTGGGGTCGGGCGGGGTTTTTT.

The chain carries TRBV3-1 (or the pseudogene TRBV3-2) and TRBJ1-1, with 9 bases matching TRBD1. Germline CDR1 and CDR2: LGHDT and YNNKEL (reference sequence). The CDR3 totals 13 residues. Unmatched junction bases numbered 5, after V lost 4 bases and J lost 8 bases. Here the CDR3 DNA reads TGTGCCAGCAGCCGGGACAGGGCGCGAGAAGCTTTCTTT. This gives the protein CASSRDRAREAFF.

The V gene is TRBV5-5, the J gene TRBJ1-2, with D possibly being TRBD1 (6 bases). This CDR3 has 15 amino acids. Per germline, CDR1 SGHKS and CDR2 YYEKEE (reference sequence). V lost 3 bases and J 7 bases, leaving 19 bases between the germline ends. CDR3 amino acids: CASSSVNRAQGGYTF. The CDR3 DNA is TGTGCCAGCAGCTCAGTAAACAGGGCACAGGGTGGCTACACCTTC.

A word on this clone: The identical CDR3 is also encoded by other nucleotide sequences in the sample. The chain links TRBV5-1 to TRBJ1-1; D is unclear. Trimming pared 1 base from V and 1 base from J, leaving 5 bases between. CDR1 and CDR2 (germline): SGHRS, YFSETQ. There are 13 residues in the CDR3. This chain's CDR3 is CASSLTGNTEAFF. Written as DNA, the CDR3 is TGCGCCAGCAGCTTGACTGGGAACACTGAAGCTTTCTTT.

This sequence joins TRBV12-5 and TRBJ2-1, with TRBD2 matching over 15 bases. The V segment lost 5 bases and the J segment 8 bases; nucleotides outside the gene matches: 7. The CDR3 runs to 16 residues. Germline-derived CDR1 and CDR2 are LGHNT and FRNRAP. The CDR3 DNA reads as TGTGCTAGTGGTCCCCCCTGGACTAGCGGGGGGGATGAGCAGTTCTTC. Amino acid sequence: CASGPPWTSGGDEQFF. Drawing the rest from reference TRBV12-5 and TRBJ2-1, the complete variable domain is DARVTQTPRHKVTEMGQEVTMRCQPILGHNTVFWYRQTMMQGLELLAYFRNRAPLDDSGMPKDRFSAEMPDATLATLKIQPSEPRDSAVYFCASGPPWTSGGDEQFFGPGTRLTVL.

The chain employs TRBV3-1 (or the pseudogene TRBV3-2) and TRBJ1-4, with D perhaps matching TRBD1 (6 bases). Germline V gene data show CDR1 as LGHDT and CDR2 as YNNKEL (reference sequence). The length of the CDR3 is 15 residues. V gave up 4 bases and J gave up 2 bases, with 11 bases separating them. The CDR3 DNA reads TGTGCCAGCAGCCTAAAAAGGGGGACTAATGAAAAACTGTTTTTT. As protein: CASSLKRGTNEKLFF.

The CDR3 DNA is TGTGCCAGCAGTCTCCATAGCGGGGGCGAGCAGTACGTC. Translation: CASSLHSGGEQYV. This chain connects TRBV27 to TRBJ2-7; 9 nucleotides match TRBD2. Germline CDR1 reads MNHEY; CDR2 reads SMNVEV (reference sequence). V trimming: 5 bases; J trimming: 6 bases; junction bases outside the gene matches: 5. This CDR3 has 13 amino acids.

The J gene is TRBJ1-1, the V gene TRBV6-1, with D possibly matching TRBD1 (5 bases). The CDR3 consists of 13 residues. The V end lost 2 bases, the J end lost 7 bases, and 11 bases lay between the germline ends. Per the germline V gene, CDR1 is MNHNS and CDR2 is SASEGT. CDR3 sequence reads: CASSERGSNEAFF. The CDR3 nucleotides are TGTGCCAGCAGTGAAAGGGGCTCAAATGAAGCTTTCTTT.

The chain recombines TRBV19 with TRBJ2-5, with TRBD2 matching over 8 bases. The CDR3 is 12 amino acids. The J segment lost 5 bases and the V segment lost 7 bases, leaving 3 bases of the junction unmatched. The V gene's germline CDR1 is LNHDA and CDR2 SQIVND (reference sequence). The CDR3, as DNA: TGTGCCAGTACTGGCGGGGGGGAGACCCAGTACTTC. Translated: CASTGGGETQYF.

CDR3 sequence reads: CASSGEQGTNEKLFF. DNA for the CDR3: TGTGCCAGCAGTGGGGAACAGGGTACTAATGAAAAACTGTTTTTT. V and J are TRBV2 and TRBJ1-4; the D gene is possibly TRBD1 (6 bases). Between the trimmed V and J ends, which lost 4 bases and 2 bases, there was a span of 11 bases. The CDR3 is 15 residues long. Germline V gene sequence: CDR1 SNHLY, CDR2 FYNNEI. The full variable domain, rest sourced from reference TRBV2 and TRBJ1-4, is EPEVTQTPSHQVTQMGQEVILRCVPISNHLYFYWYRQILGQKVEFLVSFYNNEISEKSEIFDDQFSVERPDGSNFTLKIRSTKLEDSAMYFCASSGEQGTNEKLFFGSGTQLSVL.

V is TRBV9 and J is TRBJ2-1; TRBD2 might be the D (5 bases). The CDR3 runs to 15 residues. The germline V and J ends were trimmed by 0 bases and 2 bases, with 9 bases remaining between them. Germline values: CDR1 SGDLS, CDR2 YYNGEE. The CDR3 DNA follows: TGTGCCAGCAGCGTAGTGGGGAGCCCCTACAATGAGCAGTTCTTC. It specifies CASSVVGSPYNEQFF.

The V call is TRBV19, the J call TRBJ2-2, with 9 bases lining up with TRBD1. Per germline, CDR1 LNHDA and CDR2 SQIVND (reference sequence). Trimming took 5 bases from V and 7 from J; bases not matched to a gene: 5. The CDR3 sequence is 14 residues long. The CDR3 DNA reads TGTGCCAGTAGTTTCACAGGGGGCATCGGGGAGCTGTTTTTT. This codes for CASSFTGGIGELFF. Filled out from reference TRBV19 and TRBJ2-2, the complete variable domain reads DGGITQSPKYLFRKEGQNVTLSCEQNLNHDAMYWYRQDPGQGLRLIYYSQIVNDFQKGDIAEGYSVSREKKESFPLTVTSAQKNPTAFYLCASSFTGGIGELFFGEGSRLTVL.

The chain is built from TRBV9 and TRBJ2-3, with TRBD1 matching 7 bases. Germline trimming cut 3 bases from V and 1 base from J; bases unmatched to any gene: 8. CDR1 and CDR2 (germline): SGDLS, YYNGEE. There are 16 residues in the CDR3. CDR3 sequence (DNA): TGTGCCAGCAGCGGGACTGACAGGGTTGGCACAGATACGCAGTATTTT. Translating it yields CASSGTDRVGTDTQYF.

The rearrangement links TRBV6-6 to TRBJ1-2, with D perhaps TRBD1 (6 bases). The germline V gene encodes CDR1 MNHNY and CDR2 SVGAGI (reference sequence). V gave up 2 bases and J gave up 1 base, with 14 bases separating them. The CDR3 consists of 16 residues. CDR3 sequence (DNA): TGTGCCAGCAGTTACCGACAGGATCGACTTAACTATGGCTACACCTTC. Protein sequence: CASSYRQDRLNYGYTF.